The 3 T cell receptor beta chains reported below all come from one sample, sequenced in a study of shared T cell receptors in the human thymus (dated by TCRdb to 2020 to 2023). Libraries were made using the immunoSEQ multiplex PCR assay. The table was pulled from immuneACCESS by TCRdb, which kept in-frame rearrangements only. Such tables lose some clones; where checked, under half of the loss comes from unresolved V genes, and the rest has no known cause. The sample profile shows 450,000 to 650,000 clones; around 78% of them were found once. The biggest ten clones account for roughly 0.013% of the sample. Another study also made use of these data, one on human thymus T cells.

Specimen: thymocytes. These receptors came from a boy younger than two with a congenital heart defect. Donor details come from another sample of the same person, matched by shared clones.

The chain links TRBV7-8 to TRBJ2-2; perhaps TRBD1 as D (6 bases). V lost 2 bases and J 0 bases, leaving 10 bases between the germline ends. This CDR3 is built from 16 residues. Germline-derived CDR1 and CDR2 are SGHVS and FQNEAQ. The CDR3 spells CASSLRQAPNTGELFF. The DNA of the CDR3 is TGTGCCAGCAGCTTAAGACAGGCCCCGAACACCGGGGAGCTGTTTTTT.

This chain connects TRBV15 to TRBJ2-7; D may be TRBD2 (5 bases). V shed 4 bases and J shed 7 bases, with 20 bases lying between them. The CDR3 is 15 residues long. The V gene's germline CDR1 is LNHNV and CDR2 YYDKDF (reference sequence). The CDR3 bases are TGTGCCACCAGCAAGAGGCGGGTACCTGCGGTAGAGCAGTACTTC. It encodes CATSKRRVPAVEQYF.

This chain links TRBV4-3 with TRBJ1-2; D may be TRBD1 (5 bases). V lost 0 bases and J lost 4, with 15 bases in between. The CDR3 has 16 residues. The germline gives CDR1 LGHNA, CDR2 YSLEER. The CDR3 nucleotides read TGCGCCAGCAGCCAAGATACGGGGGAAGGCAGCTATGGCTACACCTTC. Its translation: CASSQDTGEGSYGYTF.